The rows below give T cell receptor beta chains drawn from one sample of a study of low-dose radiotherapy and immunotherapy resistance in tumors. TCRdb re-analysed the reads in MiXCR, keeping a single row per CDR3 protein. Here the sample spans around 90,000 distinct CDR3 sequences, approximately 17% being singletons. Sequenced material: PBMCs, taken before treatment. These receptors were collected from a male donor with prostate cancer. Both conserved end residues are trimmed from each CDR3. The order of the fields is CDR3 length, V gene, CDR3 protein.

>12|TRBV7-3
ASSQNSGADTQY
>14|TRBV12-3/TRBV12-4
ASSDPGQTRNNEQF
>13|TRBV5-6
ASSWRQSTGELFF
>13|TRBV7-6
ASSLVASGPGELF
>14|TRBV3-1
ASSRRAGRASNEQF
>15|TRBV14
ASSRFQSGQNTGELF
>12|TRBV9
ASSVGTGNYEQY
>14|TRBV14
ASSPFFSERINEQF
>10|TRBV4-2
ASSQDTGFQY
>15|TRBV2
ASSDIRREESTDTQY
>14|TRBV7-2
ASSSWNGYSNQPQH
>11|TRBV6-5
ASSSDSSYEQY
>14|TRBV7-2
ASSLVGTSGGETQY
>11|TRBV29-1
SVDGGQSVTQY
>9|TRBV29-1
SGRGGHEQY
>14|TRBV2
ASRRTDISNTGELF
>14|TRBV19
ASSMTGASSYNEQF
>12|TRBV2
ASSERGMLYEQF
>16|TRBV19
ASSIDRPGGNLPYEQF
>9|TRBV10-3
AIRNTDTQY
>13|TRBV4-1
ASSQVRGREYEQY
>9|TRBV18
ASSTNYEQY
>13|TRBV7-2
ASSPRRTGRDEQF
>12|TRBV20-1
SARVEQNVYGYT
>12|TRBV28
ASSLSAVVDEQF
>14|TRBV5-6
ASSYRGPVGTDTQY
>13|TRBV7-3
ASSLLGTALWEQY
>13|TRBV12-3/TRBV12-4
ASSPSGRAEDTQY
>12|TRBV12-3/TRBV12-4
ASSLGGNRETQY